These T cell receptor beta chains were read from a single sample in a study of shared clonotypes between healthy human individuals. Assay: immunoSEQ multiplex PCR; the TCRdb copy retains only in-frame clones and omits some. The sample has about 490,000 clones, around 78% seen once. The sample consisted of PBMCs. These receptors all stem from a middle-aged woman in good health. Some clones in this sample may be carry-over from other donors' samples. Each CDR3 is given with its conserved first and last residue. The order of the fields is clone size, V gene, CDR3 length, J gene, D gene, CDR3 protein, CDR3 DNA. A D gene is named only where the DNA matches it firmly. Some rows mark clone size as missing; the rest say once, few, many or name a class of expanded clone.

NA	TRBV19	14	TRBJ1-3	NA	CASSPDTSGNTIYF	TGTGCCAGTAGTCCCGACACCTCTGGAAACACCATATATTTT
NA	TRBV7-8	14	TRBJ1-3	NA	CASSPHRSGNTIYF	TGCGCCAGCAGCCCCCACCGGAGCGGAAACACCATATATTTT
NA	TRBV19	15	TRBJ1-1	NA	CASSLGRASGTEAFF	TGTGCCAGTAGTCTTGGACGGGCGAGCGGCACTGAAGCTTTCTTT
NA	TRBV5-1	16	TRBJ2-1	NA	CASGLAASTLYNEQFF	TGCGCCAGCGGCTTGGCCGCGTCTACCCTATACAATGAGCAGTTCTTC
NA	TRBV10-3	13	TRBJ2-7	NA	CATQSTGPGEQYF	TGTGCCACCCAATCGACCGGACCGGGCGAGCAGTACTTC
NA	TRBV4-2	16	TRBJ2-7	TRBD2	CASSPGGLAGVYEQYF	TGTGCCAGCAGCCCGGGCGGACTAGCGGGAGTCTACGAGCAGTACTTC
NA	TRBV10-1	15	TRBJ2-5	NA	CASSVSDRYGETQYF	TGCGCCAGCAGCGTTTCTGACAGGTACGGTGAGACCCAGTACTTC
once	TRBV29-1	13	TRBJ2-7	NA	CSVGLLSSYEQYF	TGCAGCGTTGGGCTTTTGAGCTCCTACGAGCAGTACTTC
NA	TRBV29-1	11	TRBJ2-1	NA	CSVVCSNEQFF	TGCAGCGTTGTTTGTTCGAATGAGCAGTTCTTC
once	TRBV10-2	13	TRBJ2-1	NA	CASGGGAYNEQFF	TGCGCCAGCGGTGGGGGCGCCTACAATGAGCAGTTCTTC
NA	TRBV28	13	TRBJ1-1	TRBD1	CASSFDRGTEAFF	TGTGCCAGCAGTTTTGACAGGGGCACTGAAGCTTTCTTT
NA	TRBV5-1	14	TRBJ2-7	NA	CASSLGLTLYEQYF	TGCGCCAGCAGCTTGGGGCTAACCCTTTACGAGCAGTACTTC
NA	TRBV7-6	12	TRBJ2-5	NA	CASSLASETQYF	TGTGCCAGCAGCTTAGCGTCGGAGACCCAGTACTTC
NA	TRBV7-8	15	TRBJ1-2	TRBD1	CASSLAAGTVYGYTF	TGTGCCAGCAGCTTAGCGGCCGGGACAGTCTATGGCTACACCTTC
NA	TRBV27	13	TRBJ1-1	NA	CASSLYRATEAFF	TGTGCCAGCAGTCTCTACAGGGCCACTGAAGCTTTCTTT
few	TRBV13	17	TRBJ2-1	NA	CASSLAPLRNSYNEQFF	TGTGCCAGCAGCTTAGCCCCTTTGCGGAACTCCTACAATGAGCAGTTCTTC
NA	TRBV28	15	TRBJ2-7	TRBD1	CASSARTGASYEQYF	TGTGCCAGCAGCGCCAGGACAGGGGCCTCCTACGAGCAGTACTTC
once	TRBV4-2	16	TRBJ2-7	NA	CASSQHSTLGTYEQYF	TGTGCCAGCAGCCAACACTCTACTCTAGGAACCTACGAGCAGTACTTC
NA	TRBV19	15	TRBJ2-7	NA	CASSMKGTETYEQYF	TGTGCCAGTAGTATGAAGGGGACTGAGACCTACGAGCAGTACTTC
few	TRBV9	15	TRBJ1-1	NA	CASSIRDTEHAEAFF	TGTGCCAGCAGCATCCGGGACACCGAACACGCTGAAGCTTTCTTT
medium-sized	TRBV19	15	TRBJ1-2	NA	CASSIEPRLGYGYTF	TGTGCCAGTAGTATAGAGCCCAGGCTAGGGTATGGCTACACCTTC
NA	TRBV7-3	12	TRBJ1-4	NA	CASSLRPKKLFF	TGTGCCAGCAGCTTACGGCCCAAAAAACTGTTTTTT
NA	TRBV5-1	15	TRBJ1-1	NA	CASSLGQGMNTEAFF	TGCGCCAGCAGCTTGGGGCAGGGAATGAACACTGAAGCTTTCTTT
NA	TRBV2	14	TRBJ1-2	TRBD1	CASSVTGQDYGYTF	TGTGCCAGCAGTGTCACCGGACAGGACTATGGCTACACCTTC
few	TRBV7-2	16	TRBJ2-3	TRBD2	CASSLVWTGGTDTQYF	TGTGCCAGCAGCTTAGTTTGGACGGGGGGAACAGATACGCAGTATTTT
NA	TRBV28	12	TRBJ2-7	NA	CASGTSSYEQYF	TGTGCCAGCGGTACTAGCAGCTACGAGCAGTACTTC
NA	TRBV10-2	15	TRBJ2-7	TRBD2	CASRTSGSPTYEQYF	TGCGCCAGCCGGACTAGCGGGAGCCCTACCTACGAGCAGTACTTC
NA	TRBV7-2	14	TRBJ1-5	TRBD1	CASSSRQGGQPQHF	TGTGCCAGCAGCTCCCGACAGGGCGGTCAGCCCCAGCATTTT
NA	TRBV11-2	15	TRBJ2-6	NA	CASSLRGSGANVLTF	TGTGCCAGCAGCTTACGAGGCTCTGGGGCCAACGTCCTGACTTTC
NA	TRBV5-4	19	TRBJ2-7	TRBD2	CASSLDGPVSGRVHYEQYF	TGTGCCAGCAGCTTGGACGGCCCTGTAAGCGGGAGGGTCCACTACGAGCAGTACTTC
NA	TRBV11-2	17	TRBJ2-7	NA	CASSLVFLAHQPHEQYF	TGTGCCAGCAGCTTAGTGTTCCTAGCTCATCAACCCCACGAGCAGTACTTC
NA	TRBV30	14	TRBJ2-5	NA	CAWSVRRGSETQYF	TGTGCCTGGAGTGTACGAAGGGGGAGCGAGACCCAGTACTTC
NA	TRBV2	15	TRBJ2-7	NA	CASSNSVMDQYEQYF	TGTGCCAGCAGTAATAGCGTAATGGACCAATACGAGCAGTACTTC
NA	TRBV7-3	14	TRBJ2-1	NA	CASSLMNGYNEQFF	TGTGCCAGCAGCTTAATGAACGGTTACAATGAGCAGTTCTTC
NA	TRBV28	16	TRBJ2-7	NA	CASSLRRWGSTYEQYF	TGTGCCAGCAGTTTACGACGGTGGGGGAGCACCTACGAGCAGTACTTC
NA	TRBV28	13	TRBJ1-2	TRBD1	CASSSGTGAGYTF	TGTGCTAGCAGCTCGGGCACAGGGGCCGGCTACACCTTC
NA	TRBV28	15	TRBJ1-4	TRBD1	CASSSTQGANEKLFF	TGTGCCAGCAGTTCCACACAGGGGGCTAATGAAAAACTGTTTTTT
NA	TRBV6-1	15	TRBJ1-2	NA	CASSAMKGGLYGYTF	TGTGCCAGCAGTGCCATGAAAGGGGGGCTCTATGGCTACACCTTC
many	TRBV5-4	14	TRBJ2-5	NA	CASSGGGREETQYF	TGTGCCAGCAGCGGCGGGGGCCGCGAAGAGACCCAGTACTTC
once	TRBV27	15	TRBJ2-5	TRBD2	CASSLYPSGQETQYF	TGTGCCAGCAGTTTATATCCTAGCGGACAAGAGACCCAGTACTTC
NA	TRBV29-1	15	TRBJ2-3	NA	CSVEESRESTDTQYF	TGCAGCGTTGAAGAGTCTAGAGAAAGCACAGATACGCAGTATTTT
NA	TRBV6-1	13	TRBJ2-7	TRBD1	CASRRQGSYEQYF	TGTGCCAGCAGAAGACAGGGGTCTTACGAGCAGTACTTC
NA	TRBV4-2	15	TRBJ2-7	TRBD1	CASSQDRDRGNEQYF	TGTGCCAGCAGCCAAGATAGAGACAGGGGTAACGAGCAGTACTTC
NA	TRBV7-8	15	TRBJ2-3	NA	CASSLGGPGRDTQYF	TGTGCCAGCAGCTTGGGAGGTCCAGGGCGAGATACGCAGTATTTT
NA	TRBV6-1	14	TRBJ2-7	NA	CASKARRGADEQYF	TGTGCCAGCAAAGCAAGAAGAGGGGCGGACGAGCAGTACTTC
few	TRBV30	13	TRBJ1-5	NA	CAWNRGGDQPQHF	TGTGCCTGGAATCGGGGTGGCGACCAGCCCCAGCATTTT
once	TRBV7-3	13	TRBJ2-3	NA	CASSPGPGDTQYF	TGTGCCAGCAGCCCCGGGCCAGGGGATACGCAGTATTTT
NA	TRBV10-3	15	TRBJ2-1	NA	CAINSRGTPYNEQFF	TGTGCCATCAACAGCAGGGGAACCCCCTACAATGAGCAGTTCTTC